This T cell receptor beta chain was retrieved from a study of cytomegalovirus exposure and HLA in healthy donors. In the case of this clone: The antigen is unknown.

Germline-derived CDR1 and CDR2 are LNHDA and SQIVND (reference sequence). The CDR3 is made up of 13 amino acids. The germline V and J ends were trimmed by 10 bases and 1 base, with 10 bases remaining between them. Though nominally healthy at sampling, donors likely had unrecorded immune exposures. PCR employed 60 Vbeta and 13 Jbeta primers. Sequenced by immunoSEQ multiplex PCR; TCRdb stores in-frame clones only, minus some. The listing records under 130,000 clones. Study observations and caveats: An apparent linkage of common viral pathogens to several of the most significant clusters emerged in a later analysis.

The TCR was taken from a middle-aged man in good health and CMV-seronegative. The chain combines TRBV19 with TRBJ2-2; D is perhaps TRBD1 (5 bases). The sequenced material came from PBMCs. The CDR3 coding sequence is TGTGCCATGGGGCCCGGGAACACCGGGGAGCTGTTTTTT. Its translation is CAMGPGNTGELFF.